This entry is about one TCR beta chain. CDR1 is GTSNPN and CDR2 is SVGIG in the germline V gene (reference sequence). Unmatched junction bases numbered 7, after V lost 2 bases and J lost 12 bases. CDR3 length: 13 residues. This record belongs to a study of blood T cell repertoires in COVID-19. Repertoires were generated with immunoSEQ multiplex PCR, while TCRdb's copy carries only in-frame clones and drops some. The table lists hundreds of thousands of clones, more than 70% of them singletons, with roughly 1.4% in the top ten. This sequence was found in a young woman who had been exposed to COVID-19. The genes are TRBV30 and TRBJ1-1, with 12 nucleotides matching TRBD1. Sequencing was done on a sample of PBMCs or T cells enriched from blood (not recorded which). The CDR3 protein is CAWSLGTGGSPFF. CDR3 DNA: TGTGCCTGGAGTCTAGGGACAGGGGGCTCTCCTTTCTTT.